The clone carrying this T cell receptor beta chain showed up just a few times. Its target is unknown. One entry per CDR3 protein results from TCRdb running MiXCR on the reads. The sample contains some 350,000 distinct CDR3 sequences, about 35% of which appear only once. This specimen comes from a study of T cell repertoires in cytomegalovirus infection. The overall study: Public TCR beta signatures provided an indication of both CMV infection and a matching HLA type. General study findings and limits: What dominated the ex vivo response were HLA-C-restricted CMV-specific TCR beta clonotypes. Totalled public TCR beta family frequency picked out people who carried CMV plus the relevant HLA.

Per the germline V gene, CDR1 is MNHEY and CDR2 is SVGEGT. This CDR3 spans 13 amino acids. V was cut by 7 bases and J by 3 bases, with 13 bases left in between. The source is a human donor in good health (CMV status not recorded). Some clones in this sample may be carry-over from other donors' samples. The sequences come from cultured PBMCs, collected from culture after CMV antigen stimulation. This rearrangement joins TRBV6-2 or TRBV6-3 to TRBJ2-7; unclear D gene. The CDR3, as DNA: TGTGCCAGCAAGCCCACAGCATTCTACGAGCAGTACGTC. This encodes CASKPTAFYEQYV.